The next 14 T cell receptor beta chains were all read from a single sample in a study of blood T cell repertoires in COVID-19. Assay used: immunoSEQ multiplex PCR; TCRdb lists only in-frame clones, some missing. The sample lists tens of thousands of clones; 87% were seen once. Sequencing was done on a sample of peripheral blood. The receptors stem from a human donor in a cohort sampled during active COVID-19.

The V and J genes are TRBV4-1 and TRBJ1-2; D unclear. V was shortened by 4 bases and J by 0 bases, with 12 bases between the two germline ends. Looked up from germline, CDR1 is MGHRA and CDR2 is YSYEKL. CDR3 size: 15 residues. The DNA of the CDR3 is TGCGCCAGCAGCCCAAGTCTGGCCTCTAACTATGGCTACACCTTC. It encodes CASSPSLASNYGYTF.

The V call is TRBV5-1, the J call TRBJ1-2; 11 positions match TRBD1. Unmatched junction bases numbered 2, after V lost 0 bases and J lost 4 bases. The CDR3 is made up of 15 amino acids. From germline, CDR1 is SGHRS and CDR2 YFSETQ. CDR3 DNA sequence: TGCGCCAGCAGCTTGGGGACAGGGGGCACCTATGGCTACACCTTC. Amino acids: CASSLGTGGTYGYTF.

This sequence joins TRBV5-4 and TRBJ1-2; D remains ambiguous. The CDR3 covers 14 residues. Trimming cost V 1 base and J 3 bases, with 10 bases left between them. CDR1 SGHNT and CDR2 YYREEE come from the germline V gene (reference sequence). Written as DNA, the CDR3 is TGTGCCAGCAGCTTGCCGGGGTCCCACTATGGCTACACCTTC. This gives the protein CASSLPGSHYGYTF.

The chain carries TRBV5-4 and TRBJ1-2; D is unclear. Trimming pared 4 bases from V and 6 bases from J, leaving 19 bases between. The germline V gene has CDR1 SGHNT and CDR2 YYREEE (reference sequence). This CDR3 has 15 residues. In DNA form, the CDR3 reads TGTGCCAGCAGCCCTAACGCCCCAAGCTATAATGGCTACACCTTC. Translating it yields CASSPNAPSYNGYTF.

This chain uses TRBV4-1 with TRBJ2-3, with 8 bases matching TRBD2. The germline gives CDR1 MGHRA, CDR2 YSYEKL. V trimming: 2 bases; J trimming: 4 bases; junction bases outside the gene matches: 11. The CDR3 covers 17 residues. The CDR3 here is CASSQTGTREMSDTQYF. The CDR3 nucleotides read TGCGCCAGCAGCCAAACGGGGACTAGAGAAATGTCAGATACGCAGTATTTT.

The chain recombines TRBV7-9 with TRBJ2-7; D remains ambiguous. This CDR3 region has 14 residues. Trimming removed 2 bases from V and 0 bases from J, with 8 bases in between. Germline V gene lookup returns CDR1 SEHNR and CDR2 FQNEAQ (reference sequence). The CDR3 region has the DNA TGTGCCAGCAGCTTAAGTCAGAACTCCTACGAGCAGTACTTC. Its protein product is CASSLSQNSYEQYF.

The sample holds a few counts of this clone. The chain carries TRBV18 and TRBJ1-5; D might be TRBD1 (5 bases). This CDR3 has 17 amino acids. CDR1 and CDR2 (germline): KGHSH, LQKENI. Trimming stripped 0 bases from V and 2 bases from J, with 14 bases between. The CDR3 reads CASSPPMGGKGNQPQHF. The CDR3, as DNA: TGTGCCAGCTCACCACCGATGGGGGGGAAAGGCAATCAGCCCCAGCATTTT.

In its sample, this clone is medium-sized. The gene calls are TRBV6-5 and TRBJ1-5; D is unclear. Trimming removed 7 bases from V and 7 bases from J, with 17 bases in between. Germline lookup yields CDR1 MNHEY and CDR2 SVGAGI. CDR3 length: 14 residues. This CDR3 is CASTPGLEGQPQHF. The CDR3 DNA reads TGTGCCAGCACCCCCGGACTCGAAGGACAGCCCCAGCATTTT.

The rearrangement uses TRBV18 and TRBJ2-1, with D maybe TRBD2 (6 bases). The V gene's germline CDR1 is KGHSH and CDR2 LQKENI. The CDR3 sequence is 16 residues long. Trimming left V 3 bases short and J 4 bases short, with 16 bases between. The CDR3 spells CASSPPGVRGYNEQFF. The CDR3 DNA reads TGTGCCAGCTCACCCCCGGGAGTGCGGGGATACAATGAGCAGTTCTTC.

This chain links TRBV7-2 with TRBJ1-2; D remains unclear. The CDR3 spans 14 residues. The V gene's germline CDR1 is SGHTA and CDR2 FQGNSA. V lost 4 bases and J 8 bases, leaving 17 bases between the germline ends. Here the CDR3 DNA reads TGTGCCAGCAGCTCCTTCGTCTTAGCGGAGGGCTACACCTTC. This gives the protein CASSSFVLAEGYTF.

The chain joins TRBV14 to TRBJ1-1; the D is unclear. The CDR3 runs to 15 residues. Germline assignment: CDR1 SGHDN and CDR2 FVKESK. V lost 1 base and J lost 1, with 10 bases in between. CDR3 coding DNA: TGTGCCAGCAGCCAAGTGGAGGGAGGGAACACTGAAGCTTTCTTT. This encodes CASSQVEGGNTEAFF.

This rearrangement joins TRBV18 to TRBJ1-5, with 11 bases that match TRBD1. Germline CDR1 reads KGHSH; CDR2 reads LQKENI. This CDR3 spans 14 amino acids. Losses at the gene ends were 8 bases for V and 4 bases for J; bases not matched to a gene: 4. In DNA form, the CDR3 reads TGTGCCAGCGCCGGACAGGGGGCTAATCAGCCCCAGCATTTT. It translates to CASAGQGANQPQHF.

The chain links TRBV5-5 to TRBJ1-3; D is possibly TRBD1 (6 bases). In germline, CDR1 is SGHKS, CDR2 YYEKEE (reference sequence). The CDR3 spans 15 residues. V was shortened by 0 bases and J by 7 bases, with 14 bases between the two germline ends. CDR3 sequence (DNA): TGTGCCAGCAGCTTGGCCCCACAAAGGGGGAACACCATATATTTT. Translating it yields CASSLAPQRGNTIYF.

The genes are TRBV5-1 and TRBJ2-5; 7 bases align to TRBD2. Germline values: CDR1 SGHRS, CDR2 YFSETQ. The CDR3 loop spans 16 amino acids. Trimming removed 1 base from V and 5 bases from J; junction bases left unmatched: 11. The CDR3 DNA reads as TGCGCCAGCAGCTTGTACGGGGGAGGGCCTGGGGAGACCCAGTACTTC. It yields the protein CASSLYGGGPGETQYF.